The source of this T cell receptor beta chain is a study of cytomegalovirus exposure and HLA in healthy donors. Whole-study results and caveats: Segments of the TCR beta V type were, in most cases, productive about 87% or about 30% of the time in an earlier analysis. A list of approximately 160 TCR beta chains associated with cytomegalovirus was given. Later work found most CMV-associated TCR beta chains apparently HLA-restricted.

Remarks on this clone: Its target is unknown.

The CDR3 spans 17 residues. The V and J ends lost 4 bases and 4 bases, in that order; junction bases with no gene match: 12. Germline CDR1 and CDR2: SGDLS and YYNGEE. PCR amplification relied on 60 Vbeta primers (plus 13 Jbeta primers). Sequencing was performed with immunoSEQ multiplex PCR; in TCRdb, only in-frame clones are kept and a portion is missing. The table lists more than 100,000 clones, roughly 80% of them singletons. This chain uses TRBV9 with TRBJ2-2; TRBD2 matches 8 bases. The sequenced sample consisted of PBMCs. The sequence was collected from a middle-aged woman in good health and CMV-seropositive. As DNA, the CDR3 is TGTGCCAGCAGCCTCCTTGTGGGGCTAGCGGGCACCGGGGAGCTGTTTTTT. Translated, it gives CASSLLVGLAGTGELFF. The full variable domain, completed using reference TRBV9 and TRBJ2-2, is DSGVTQTPKHLITATGQRVTLRCSPRSGDLSVYWYQQSLDQGLQFLIQYYNGEERAKGNILERFSAQQFPDLHSELNLSSLELGDSALYFCASSLLVGLAGTGELFFGEGSRLTVL.